This TCR beta chain comes out of a study of OX40 agonist ivuxolimab in advanced cancers. The method was immunoSEQ multiplex PCR; TCRdb's version includes in-frame clones alone and lacks a portion of them. The data contain fewer than 50,000 clones, 85% to 95% of them singletons. This clone was observed a single time. The V and J ends lost 2 bases and 0 bases respectively, with 0 bases between them. Germline CDR1 is SGHDT and CDR2 is YYEEEE. This CDR3 contains 11 residues. This specimen consisted of CD4+ or CD8+ T cells sorted from blood, obtained in a trial of the OX40 agonist ivuxolimab. The clonotype originates from an adult with an advanced solid tumor such as melanoma, head and neck, liver or kidney cancer. The chain combines TRBV5-6 with TRBJ2-7; the D is unclear. CDR3 nucleotides: TGTGCCAGCAGCTTCTCCTACGAGCAGTACTTC. Its translation is CASSFSYEQYF.